The clone carrying this T cell receptor (beta chain) has more than one count but fewer than ten. The record originates from a study of control samples from healthy donors and cancer patients. CDR1 is MNHEY and CDR2 is SMNVEV in the germline V gene (reference sequence). The CDR3 spans 16 residues. With 2 bases clipped from V and 1 base from J, the junction kept 5 bases outside the gene matches. Only in-frame clones appear in the TCRdb table, and some are missing; sequencing was by immunoSEQ multiplex PCR. The sample has 100,000 to 150,000 clones, about 86% seen once. The chain combines TRBV27 with TRBJ2-7; 10 bases are shared with TRBD1. Sequenced: blood. This receptor was obtained from a young man in good health. This chain's CDR3 is CASSLRGQGLSYEQYV. DNA of the CDR3: TGTGCCAGCAGTTTACGGGGACAGGGGCTATCCTACGAGCAGTACGTC.